This T cell receptor beta chain was sequenced in a study of cytomegalovirus exposure and HLA in healthy donors. Each of the donors was a healthy bone marrow donor. The CDR3 runs 15 residues. Germline CDR1 is SGHTA and CDR2 is FQGNSA. V was clipped by 0 bases and J by 6 bases; unmatched bases: 4. The PCR used 60 Vbeta and 13 Jbeta primers. Clones were read by immunoSEQ multiplex PCR, and TCRdb kept only the in-frame ones, dropping some. The sample includes 150,000 to 200,000 clones, 70% to 80% of them seen just once. This receptor was identified in a woman between 25 and 40 years old in good health and CMV-seropositive. The rearrangement links TRBV7-2 to TRBJ1-2, with 10 bases that match TRBD1. The sample consisted of PBMCs. CDR3 nucleotides: TGTGCCAGCAGCTTAGCGGAAGGGACAGGGGATGGCTACACCTTC. Translating it yields CASSLAEGTGDGYTF.